A single sample gave rise to the 3 T cell receptor beta chains below, sequenced in a study of T cell responses to AZD1222 COVID-19 vaccine. Clones were sequenced by immunoSEQ multiplex PCR, and TCRdb holds only the in-frame ones, with some missing. The sample shows some 110,000 clones, roughly 85% of them seen only once. The sample here was peripheral blood, taken 28 days after the second AZD1222 dose. The receptors stem from an adult who received the AZD1222 COVID-19 vaccine.

The genes are TRBV6-6 and TRBJ1-5, with TRBD1 matching 9 bases. Germline lookup yields CDR1 MNHNY and CDR2 SVGAGI (reference sequence). With 8 bases clipped from V and 2 bases from J, the junction kept 7 bases outside the gene matches. The CDR3 totals 15 residues. This CDR3 reads CASAPGQGGNQPQHF. The DNA for the CDR3 is TGTGCCAGCGCACCGGGACAGGGCGGCAATCAGCCCCAGCATTTT.

The gene calls are TRBV4-3 and TRBJ2-7, with D possibly TRBD2 on 5 matching bases. V was trimmed by 0 bases and J by 0 bases, leaving 9 bases between them. Germline V gene sequence: CDR1 LGHNA, CDR2 YSLEER. The CDR3 consists of 15 residues. CDR3 sequence reads: CASSQDPGSSYEQYF. CDR3 nucleotide sequence: TGCGCCAGCAGCCAAGATCCGGGAAGCTCCTACGAGCAGTACTTC.

CDR3 DNA sequence: TGTGCCAGCAGTTTACGTTGGGGGGAAAATGATCAGCCCCAGCATTTT. Translated: CASSLRWGENDQPQHF. V usage is TRBV28 and J usage is TRBJ1-5; the D gene is possibly TRBD1 (5 bases). The V and J ends lost 2 bases and 5 bases respectively, with 16 bases between them. The CDR3 loop spans 16 amino acids. Germline V CDR1 and CDR2: MDHEN, SYDVKM. Variable domain in full (rest from reference TRBV28 and TRBJ1-5): DVKVTQSSRYLVKRTGEKVFLECVQDMDHENMFWYRQDPGLGLRLIYFSYDVKMKEKGDIPEGYSVSREKKERFSLILESASTNQTSMYLCASSLRWGENDQPQHFGDGTRLSIL.